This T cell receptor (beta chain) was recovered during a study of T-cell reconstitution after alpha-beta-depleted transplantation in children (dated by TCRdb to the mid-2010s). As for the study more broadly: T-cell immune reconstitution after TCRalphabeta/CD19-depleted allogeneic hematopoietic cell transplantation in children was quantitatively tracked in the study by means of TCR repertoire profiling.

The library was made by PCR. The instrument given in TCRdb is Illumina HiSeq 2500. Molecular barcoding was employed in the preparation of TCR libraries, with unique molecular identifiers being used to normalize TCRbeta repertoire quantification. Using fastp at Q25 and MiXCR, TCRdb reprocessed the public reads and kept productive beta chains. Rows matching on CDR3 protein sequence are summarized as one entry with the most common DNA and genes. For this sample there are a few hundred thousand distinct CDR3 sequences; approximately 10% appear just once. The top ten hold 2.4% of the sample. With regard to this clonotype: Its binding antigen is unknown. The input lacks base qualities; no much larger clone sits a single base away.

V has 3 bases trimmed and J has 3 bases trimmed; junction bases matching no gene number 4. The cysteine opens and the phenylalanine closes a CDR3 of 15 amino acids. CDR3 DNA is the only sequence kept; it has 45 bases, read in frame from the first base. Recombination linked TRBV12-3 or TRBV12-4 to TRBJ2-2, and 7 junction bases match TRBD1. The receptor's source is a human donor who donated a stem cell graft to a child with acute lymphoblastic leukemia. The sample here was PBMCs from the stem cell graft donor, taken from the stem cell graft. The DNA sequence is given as TGTGCCAGCAGTTTTATCCAGGGGGACACCGGGGAGCTGTTTTTT. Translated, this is CASSFIQGDTGELFF.